The sequence of this T cell receptor beta chain was determined in a study of blood T cell repertoires in COVID-19. Study in general: Spain, Italy and the United States supplied samples that represented acute and convalescent COVID-19.

Methods used by the authors: By means of reference gene primer amplification, nucleated cell counts were estimated. The protocol was immunoSEQ multiplex PCR, while the TCRdb copy is restricted to in-frame clones and leaves out a portion. That table is the source of V, J and clone size, and D and trimming were worked out from the DNA. The sample includes 140,000 to 150,000 clones, about 90% of them seen just once. Sequencing was carried out using peripheral blood. The receptor comes from a woman in her 50s with acute or convalescent COVID-19.

The CDR3, as DNA: TGTGCCAGCAGCCTAGCGGGACCCTACGAGCAGTACTTC. It yields the protein CASSLAGPYEQYF. The J gene is TRBJ2-7, the V gene TRBV3-1 (or the pseudogene TRBV3-2); 8 nucleotides line up with TRBD2. V gave up 4 bases and J gave up 2 bases; unmatched junction bases: 1. CDR1 LGHDT and CDR2 YNNKEL come from the germline V gene (reference sequence). There are 13 residues in the CDR3.